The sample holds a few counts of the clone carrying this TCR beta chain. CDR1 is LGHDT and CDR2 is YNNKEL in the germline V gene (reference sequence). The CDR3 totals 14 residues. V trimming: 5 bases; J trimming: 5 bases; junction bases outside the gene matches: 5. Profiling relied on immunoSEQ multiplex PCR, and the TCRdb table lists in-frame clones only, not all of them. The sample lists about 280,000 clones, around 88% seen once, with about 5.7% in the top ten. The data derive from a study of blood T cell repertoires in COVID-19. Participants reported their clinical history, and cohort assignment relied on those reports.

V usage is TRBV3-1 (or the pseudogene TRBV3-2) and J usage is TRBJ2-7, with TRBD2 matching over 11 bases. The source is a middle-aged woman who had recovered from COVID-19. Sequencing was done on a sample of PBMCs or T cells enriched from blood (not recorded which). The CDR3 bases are TGTGCCAGCAGCGTTAGCGGGAGGGCCAACGAGCAGTACTTC. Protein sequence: CASSVSGRANEQYF.